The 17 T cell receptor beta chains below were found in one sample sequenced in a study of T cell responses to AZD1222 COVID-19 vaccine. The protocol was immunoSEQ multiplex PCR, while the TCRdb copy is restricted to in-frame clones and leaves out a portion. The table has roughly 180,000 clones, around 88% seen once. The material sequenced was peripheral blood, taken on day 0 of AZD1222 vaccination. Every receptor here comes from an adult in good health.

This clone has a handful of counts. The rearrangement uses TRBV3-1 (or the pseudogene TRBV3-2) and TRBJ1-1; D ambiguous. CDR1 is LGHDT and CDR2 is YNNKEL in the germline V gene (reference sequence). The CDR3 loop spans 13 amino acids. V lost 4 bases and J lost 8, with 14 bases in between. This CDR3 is CASSPSGSTEAFF. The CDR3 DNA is TGTGCCAGCAGCCCGTCGGGCTCAACAGAAGCTTTCTTT.

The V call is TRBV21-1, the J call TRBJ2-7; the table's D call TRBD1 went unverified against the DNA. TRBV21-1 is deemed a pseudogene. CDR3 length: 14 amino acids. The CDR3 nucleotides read TGTGCCAGCAGCAAAGGCCGGGACAGGGGCGAGCAGTACTTC. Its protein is CASSKGRDRGEQYF.

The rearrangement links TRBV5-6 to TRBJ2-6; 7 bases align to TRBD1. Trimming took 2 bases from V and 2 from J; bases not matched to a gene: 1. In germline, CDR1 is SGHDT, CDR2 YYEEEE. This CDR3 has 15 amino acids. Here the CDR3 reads CASSLGQAGANVLTF. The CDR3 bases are TGTGCCAGCAGCTTAGGACAGGCTGGGGCCAACGTCCTGACTTTC.

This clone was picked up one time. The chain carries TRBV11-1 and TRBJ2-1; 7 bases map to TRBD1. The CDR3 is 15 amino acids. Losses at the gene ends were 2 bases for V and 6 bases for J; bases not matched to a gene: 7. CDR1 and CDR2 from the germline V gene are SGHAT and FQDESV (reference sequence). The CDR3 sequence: CASSLLTNRGNEQFF. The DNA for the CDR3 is TGTGCCAGCAGCTTACTAACTAACAGGGGCAATGAGCAGTTCTTC.

The CDR3 is CASSGSPEYEQYF. The CDR3 DNA follows: TGTGCCAGCAGTGGTTCCCCGGAATACGAGCAGTACTTC. This sequence joins TRBV2 and TRBJ2-7; D not resolved. This CDR3 has 13 residues. Germline assignment: CDR1 SNHLY and CDR2 FYNNEI. Trimming took off 4 bases at V and 4 bases at J, with 11 bases between the two ends. The variable domain in full, completed from reference TRBV2 and TRBJ2-7, reads EPEVTQTPSHQVTQMGQEVILRCVPISNHLYFYWYRQILGQKVEFLVSFYNNEISEKSEIFDDQFSVERPDGSNFTLKIRSTKLEDSAMYFCASSGSPEYEQYFGPGTRLTVT.

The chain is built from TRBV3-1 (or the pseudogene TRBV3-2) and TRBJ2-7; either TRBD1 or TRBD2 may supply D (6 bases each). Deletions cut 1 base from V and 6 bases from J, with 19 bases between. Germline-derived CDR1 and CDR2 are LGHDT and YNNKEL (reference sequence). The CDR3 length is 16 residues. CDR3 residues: CASSQARRGIGSEQYF. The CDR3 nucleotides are TGTGCCAGCAGCCAAGCCAGGAGGGGGATTGGTAGCGAGCAGTACTTC.

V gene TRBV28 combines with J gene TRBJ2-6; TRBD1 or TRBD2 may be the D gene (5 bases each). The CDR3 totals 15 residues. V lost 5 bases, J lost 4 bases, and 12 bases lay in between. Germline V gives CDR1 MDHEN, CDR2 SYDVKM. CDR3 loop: CASSTNGAGANVLTF. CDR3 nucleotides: TGTGCCAGCAGTACGAACGGGGCCGGGGCCAACGTCCTGACTTTC.

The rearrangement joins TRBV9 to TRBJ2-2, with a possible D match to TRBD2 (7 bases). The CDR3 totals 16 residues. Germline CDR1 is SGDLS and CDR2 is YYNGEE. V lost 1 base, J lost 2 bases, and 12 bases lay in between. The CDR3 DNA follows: TGTGCCAGCAGCGTAATAGGGGGGGCTAACACCGGGGAGCTGTTTTTT. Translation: CASSVIGGANTGELFF.

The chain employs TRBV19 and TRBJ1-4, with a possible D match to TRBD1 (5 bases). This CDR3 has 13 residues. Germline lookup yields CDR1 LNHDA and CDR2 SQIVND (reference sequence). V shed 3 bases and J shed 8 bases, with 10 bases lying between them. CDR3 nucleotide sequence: TGTGCCAGTAGTATCCGGGGACGGGAAAAACTGTTTTTT. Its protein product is CASSIRGREKLFF.

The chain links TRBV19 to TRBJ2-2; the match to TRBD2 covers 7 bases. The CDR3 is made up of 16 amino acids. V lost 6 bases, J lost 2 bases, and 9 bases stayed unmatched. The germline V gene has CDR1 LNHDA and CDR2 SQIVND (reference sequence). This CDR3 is CASSPTGTTNTGELFF. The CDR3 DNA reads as TGTGCCAGTAGCCCGACCGGGACTACAAACACCGGGGAGCTGTTTTTT.

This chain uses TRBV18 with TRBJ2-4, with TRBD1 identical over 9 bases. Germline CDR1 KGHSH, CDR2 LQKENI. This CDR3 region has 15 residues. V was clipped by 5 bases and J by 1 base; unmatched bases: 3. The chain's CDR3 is CASSSQGAAKNIQYF. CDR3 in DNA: TGTGCCAGCTCATCACAGGGGGCGGCCAAAAACATTCAGTACTTC.

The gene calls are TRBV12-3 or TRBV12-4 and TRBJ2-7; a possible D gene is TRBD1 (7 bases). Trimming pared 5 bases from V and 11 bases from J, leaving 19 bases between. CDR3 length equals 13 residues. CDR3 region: CASSQQGRGEEYF. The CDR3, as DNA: TGTGCCAGCAGTCAACAGGGGCGCGGGGAGGAGTACTTC.

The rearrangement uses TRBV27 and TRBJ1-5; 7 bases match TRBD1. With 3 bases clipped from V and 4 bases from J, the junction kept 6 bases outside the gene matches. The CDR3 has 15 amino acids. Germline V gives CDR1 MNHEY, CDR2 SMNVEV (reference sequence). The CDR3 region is CASSFTGTANQPQHF. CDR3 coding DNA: TGTGCCAGCAGTTTCACCGGGACAGCTAATCAGCCCCAGCATTTT.

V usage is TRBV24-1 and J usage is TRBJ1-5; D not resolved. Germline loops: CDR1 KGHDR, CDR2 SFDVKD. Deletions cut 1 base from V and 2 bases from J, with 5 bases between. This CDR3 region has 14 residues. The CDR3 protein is CATSDFKGNQPQHF. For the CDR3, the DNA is TGTGCCACCAGTGATTTCAAGGGCAATCAGCCCCAGCATTTT.

CDR3 in amino acids: CASSLGSQVSYNEQFF. The CDR3 nucleotides read TGCGCCAGCAGCTTGGGGTCCCAAGTCTCCTACAATGAGCAGTTCTTC. The J gene is TRBJ2-1, the V gene TRBV5-1; D is unclear. V lost 0 bases and J lost 0, with 10 bases in between. The CDR3 has 16 amino acids. Germline CDR1 and CDR2: SGHRS and YFSETQ.

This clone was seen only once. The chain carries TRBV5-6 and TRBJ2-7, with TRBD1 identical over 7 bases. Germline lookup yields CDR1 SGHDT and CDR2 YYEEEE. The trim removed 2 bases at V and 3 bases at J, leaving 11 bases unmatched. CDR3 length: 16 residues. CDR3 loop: CASSFFDRAPNYEQYF. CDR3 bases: TGTGCCAGCAGCTTCTTTGACAGGGCGCCCAACTACGAGCAGTACTTC.

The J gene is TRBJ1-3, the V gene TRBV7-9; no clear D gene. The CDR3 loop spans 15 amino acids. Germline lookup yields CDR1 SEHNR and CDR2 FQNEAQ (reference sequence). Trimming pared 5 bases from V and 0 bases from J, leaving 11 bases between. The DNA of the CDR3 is TGTGCCAGCAGCCCGCCCCCGAGCTCTGGAAACACCATATATTTT. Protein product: CASSPPPSSGNTIYF. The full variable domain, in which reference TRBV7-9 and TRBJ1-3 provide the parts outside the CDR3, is DTGVSQNPRHKITKRGQNVTFRCDPISEHNRLYWYRQTLGQGPEFLTYFQNEAQLEKSRLLSDRFSAERPKGSFSTLEIQRTEQGDSAMYLCASSPPPSSGNTIYFGEGSWLTVV.